This T cell receptor (beta chain) comes out of a study of shared clonotypes between healthy human individuals. This CDR3 is 15 amino acids long. In germline, CDR1 is SGHDT, CDR2 YYEEEE. The ends lost 4 bases at V and 6 bases at J; junction bases unmatched: 9. Across several immunoSEQ plates, the genomic DNA of each subset was split evenly. Here immunoSEQ multiplex PCR was the method, and the copy in TCRdb shows in-frame clones only, minus some. Among over a million clones listed, approximately 98.5% were seen once. The material sequenced was naive CD4+ T cells sorted from blood. Subset indicated: CD45RA+ positively selected. The receptor's source is a man aged 30-40 years in good health. The rearrangement uses TRBV5-6 and TRBJ2-1, with TRBD1 matching over 8 bases. CDR3 coding DNA: TGTGCCAGCAGCCCCCGGACAGGGTGGAGCAATGAGCAGTTCTTC. Protein: CASSPRTGWSNEQFF.